These T cell receptor beta chains were read from a single sample in a study of CD8 T cells in ankylosing spondylitis. MiXCR, run by TCRdb on the 5' RACE reads, gives a single entry per CDR3 protein. Of about 360,000 distinct CDR3 sequences in the sample, 20% to 25% were seen once. Sequencing was carried out using blood, either unsorted or a sorted T cell fraction (not recorded which). The receptors come from a male donor with ankylosing spondylitis or in good health (not recorded which). CDR3s include the opening cysteine and the closing phenylalanine or tryptophan. The D gene is left open where the match is weak. Expanded clones are given a class, and other clones once, few, many or no size at all.

j_gene | d_gene | v_gene | abundance | CDR3nt | CDR3aa
TRBJ2-7 | TRBD2 | TRBV4-1 | . | TGCGCCAGCAGCCAAATAGCGGGGGGCCCTTACTACGAGCAGTACTTC | CASSQIAGGPYYEQYF
TRBJ2-1 | . | TRBV5-1 | . | TGCGCCAGCAGCTTGGGGAGGGGGCTCTGGGATGAGCAGTTCTTC | CASSLGRGLWDEQFF
TRBJ2-7 | . | TRBV16 | few | TGTGCCAGCAGCCAGGCGGGACCCACCTACGAGCAGTACTTC | CASSQAGPTYEQYF
TRBJ2-7 | . | TRBV2 | few | TGTGCCAGCATAGCAGGAGCCTACGAGCAGTACTTC | CASIAGAYEQYF
TRBJ2-7 | . | TRBV6-1 | few | TGTGCCATTCCCCGGGGGAAGGGACTGCGGTTATACGAGCAGTACTTC | CAIPRGKGLRLYEQYF
TRBJ1-5 | . | TRBV2 | few | TGTGCCAGCAGTGACAGCTTGGGCAATCAGCCCCAGCATTTT | CASSDSLGNQPQHF
TRBJ2-7 | . | TRBV7-9 | . | TGTGCCAGCAACTCCCCGATGGGCTCGTCCTCCGAGCAGTACTTC | CASNSPMGSSSEQYF
TRBJ2-1 | . | TRBV27 | . | TGTGCCAGCAGCAACAACAGGGGCTGGGGGGGAGAGCAGTTCTTC | CASSNNRGWGGEQFF
TRBJ1-2 | . | TRBV7-2 | . | TGTGCCAGCAGCGAGGGAGGCTATGGCTACACCTTC | CASSEGGYGYTF
TRBJ2-1 | . | TRBV7-9 | few | TGTGCCAGCAGATTCCGGTCTAGCGAGGACAATGAGCAGTTCTTC | CASRFRSSEDNEQFF
TRBJ2-1 | TRBD1 | TRBV12-3/TRBV12-4 | . | TGTGCCAGCAGTCTGCTACAGGGGGTGAAGGGTCACAATGAGCAGTTCTTC | CASSLLQGVKGHNEQFF